The 15 T cell receptor beta chains below were found in one sample sequenced in a study of blood T cells in healthy people across ages. It was with a sample-barcoded 5' primer and a J-beta primer mix that a second PCR of about 7 to 12 cycles was run. Each CDR3 protein gets one entry after TCRdb re-called the 5' RACE reads with MiXCR. The table includes over 550,000 distinct CDR3 sequences, roughly 31% detected once. The sample taken for sequencing was blood. All receptors derive from a woman of 80 years or more in good health.

The chain uses TRBV12-3 or TRBV12-4 and TRBJ1-1, with 8 bases that match TRBD1. This CDR3 region has 14 residues. V gave up 6 bases and J gave up 8 bases; unmatched junction bases: 11. The CDR3 region has the DNA TGTGCCAGCAGACGGACAGGGACCGCAATGGAAGCTTTCTTT. This gives the protein CASRRTGTAMEAFF.

The chain is built from TRBV7-2 and TRBJ2-7, with 8 bases identical to TRBD2. The germline V gene has CDR1 SGHTA and CDR2 FQGNSA. The CDR3 runs 13 residues. V shed 6 bases and J 4 bases; nucleotides not matched to a gene: 5. As DNA, the CDR3 is TGTGCCAGCAGGCTAAGCGGGGGTTACGAGCAGTACTTC. It translates to CASRLSGGYEQYF.

This clonotype was counted ten times or more. V and J are TRBV7-2 and TRBJ2-1; D is perhaps TRBD2 (5 bases). The germline gives CDR1 SGHTA, CDR2 FQGNSA. This CDR3 has 15 amino acids. The V and J ends lost 1 base and 8 bases respectively, with 15 bases between them. CDR3 in amino acids: CASSLGGYSEYEQFF. The CDR3 nucleotides read TGTGCCAGCAGCTTAGGTGGGTATAGCGAGTATGAGCAGTTCTTC.

This clonotype has more than one count but fewer than ten. This chain joins TRBV12-5 and TRBJ2-1; TRBD1 or TRBD2 may be the D gene (5 bases each). The germline CDR1 and CDR2 sequences are LGHNT and FRNRAP. CDR3 length equals 13 residues. V lost 2 bases, J lost 6 bases, and 8 bases lay in between. In DNA, the CDR3 is TGTGCTAGTGGTTTGCAGGGAGCCAATGAGCAGTTCTTC. Its protein product is CASGLQGANEQFF.

The rearrangement joins TRBV3-1 to TRBJ2-7, with TRBD1 as a possible D gene (6 bases). CDR3 length: 14 residues. Germline V gene sequence: CDR1 LGHDT, CDR2 YNNKEL (reference sequence). The V and J ends lost 1 base and 1 base respectively, with 8 bases between them. The CDR3 sequence is CASSQGQESYEQYF. The CDR3 nucleotides read TGTGCCAGCAGCCAAGGACAGGAGTCCTACGAGCAGTACTTC.

This clonotype appeared a few times. The V call is TRBV6-6, the J call TRBJ1-4, with 7 bases identical to TRBD1. The CDR3 totals 17 residues. CDR1 MNHNY and CDR2 SVGAGI come from the germline V gene (reference sequence). V trimming: 2 bases; J trimming: 5 bases; junction bases outside the gene matches: 11. The CDR3 protein is CASSYGDRDPSNEKLFF. The CDR3 nucleotides read TGTGCCAGCAGTTACGGAGACAGGGATCCTTCAAATGAAAAACTGTTTTTT.

V gene TRBV7-9 combines with J gene TRBJ1-1; 10 nucleotides align to TRBD1. In germline, CDR1 is SEHNR, CDR2 FQNEAQ (reference sequence). The CDR3 is made up of 15 amino acids. J lost 1 base, V lost 5 bases, and 4 bases had no gene match. CDR3 in amino acids: CASSRDRGWNTEAFF. For the CDR3, the DNA is TGTGCCAGCAGCCGGGACAGGGGATGGAACACTGAAGCTTTCTTT.

This clonotype has only a few counts. The chain combines TRBV20-1 with TRBJ1-5, with no clear D. Trimming left V 3 bases short and J 3 bases short, with 12 bases between. There are 14 residues in the CDR3. Germline CDR1 and CDR2: DFQATT and SNEGSKA (reference sequence). The CDR3 loop is CSASSRVYNQPQHF. The CDR3 DNA sequence: TGCAGTGCTAGTTCCAGAGTATACAATCAGCCCCAGCATTTT.

This clonotype appeared many times. The chain combines TRBV12-3 or TRBV12-4 with TRBJ2-3; tentative D call: TRBD2 (5 bases). This CDR3 contains 16 residues. Trimming removed 3 bases from V and 2 bases from J, with 15 bases in between. CDR3 nucleotide sequence: TGTGCCAGCAGTTTTTGGAGGAGACCGCACACAGATACGCAGTATTTT. This encodes CASSFWRRPHTDTQYF.

J is TRBJ2-7 and V is TRBV6-1; TRBD2 aligns across 10 bases. Per the germline V gene, CDR1 is MNHNS and CDR2 is SASEGT. This CDR3 spans 14 amino acids. The V gene end was trimmed by 11 bases and the J gene end by 7 bases; junction bases not matched to a gene: 14. The DNA for the CDR3 is TGTGCCTGCTTATGGAGCGGGGGGGCGTATGAGCAGTACTTC. It is translated as CACLWSGGAYEQYF.

Turning to this clonotype: This may come from a read error, since a much larger clone is one base off. The V gene is TRBV27, the J gene TRBJ1-6, with D perhaps matching TRBD1 (5 bases). The CDR3 loop spans 16 amino acids. Per germline, CDR1 MNHEY and CDR2 SMNVEV (reference sequence). CDR3 region: CASSLGGNSYSSPLHF. The CDR3 DNA is TGTGCCAGCAGTTTAGGGGGAAACTCCTATAGTTCACCCCTCCACTTT.

This clonotype was seen a few times. A much larger clone lies a single base off, so this may be a read error. The J gene is TRBJ2-5, the V gene TRBV7-8; possible D gene TRBD1, 5 bases. This CDR3 is built from 14 residues. Per the germline V gene, CDR1 is SGHVS and CDR2 is FQNEAQ. Deletions cut 5 bases from V and 11 bases from J, with 21 bases between. The CDR3 sequence is CASSLPSTDNEQYF. CDR3 nucleotides: TGTGCCAGCAGCCTACCATCGACAGACAATGAGCAGTACTTC.

This clonotype was found a few times. This chain links TRBV19 with TRBJ1-2; no clear D. Trimming removed 0 bases from V and 8 bases from J, with 10 bases in between. This CDR3 spans 13 amino acids. The germline gives CDR1 LNHDA, CDR2 SQIVND (reference sequence). The CDR3 spells CASSIDRREGYTF. The CDR3 nucleotides are TGTGCCAGTAGTATAGATCGTCGCGAAGGCTACACCTTC. Variable domain in full (rest from reference TRBV19 and TRBJ1-2): DGGITQSPKYLFRKEGQNVTLSCEQNLNHDAMYWYRQDPGQGLRLIYYSQIVNDFQKGDIAEGYSVSREKKESFPLTVTSAQKNPTAFYLCASSIDRREGYTFGSGTRLTVV.

At least ten counts were recorded for this clonotype. The V and J genes are TRBV7-2 and TRBJ2-7; D perhaps matches TRBD1 (5 bases). Germline V gene sequence: CDR1 SGHTA, CDR2 FQGNSA. The CDR3 is 13 amino acids. The V and J ends lost 2 bases and 1 base respectively, with 6 bases between them. CDR3 amino acids: CASSLKGSYEQYF. CDR3 DNA sequence: TGTGCCAGCAGCTTAAAGGGGTCCTACGAGCAGTACTTC.

This clonotype occurred a few times. The chain has TRBV6-1 and TRBJ1-5; D is undetermined. The CDR3 is 13 residues long. The V end lost 8 bases, the J end lost 1 base, and 9 bases lay between the germline ends. In germline, CDR1 is MNHNS, CDR2 SASEGT. CDR3 region: CASALGSNQPQHF. Written as DNA, the CDR3 is TGTGCCAGCGCGCTGGGCAGCAATCAGCCCCAGCATTTT.